This note documents a single TCR beta chain sequence. Its binding antigen is unknown. No much larger clone is present one base from it, and per-base qualities are unavailable. TCRbeta CDR3 regions were amplified from genomic DNA using the immunoSEQ Assay, a bias-controlled multiplex PCR. Under the source paper's analysis protocol: Within the assay, amplification of reference gene primers was used to estimate how many nucleated cells each sample contained. To quantify the absolute abundance of each unique TCRbeta CDR3 rearrangement, sequence reads were collapsed and filtered. Productive Simpson clonality was computed per sample as the square root of Simpson's diversity index over productive rearrangements. This is the immuneACCESS table as TCRdb keeps it, with only in-frame sequences that have V and J called. A part of the clones is gone; compared with another copy, unresolved V genes explain less than half, and the rest is unexplained. That table is the source of V, J and clone size, and D and trimming were worked out from the DNA. The sample profile shows about 110,000 clones; 60% to 80% of them were found once. The ten top clones hold 16% of the sample.

This sample was taken from a study of blood T cell repertoires in COVID-19 (dated by TCRdb to the early 2020s). Study-level background: Samples from collaborators originated in the United States, Italy and Spain and spanned both the acute and convalescent phases of COVID-19. The material from the prospective study consisted of cDNA or gDNA derived from T cells, B-cell-depleted T cells, or PBMCs. Deeply sampled blood TCRbeta repertoires from subjects exposed to, actively infected with, or recovered from COVID-19 were included in the dataset. The repertoires were made available in a free public database intended to serve as a resource for research on the immune response to SARS-CoV-2. Samples came from the ongoing ImmuneRACE study (first 160 participants) plus 1,254 subjects from 6 global collaborators. The sample metadata nearly always contained a de-identified subject ID, COVID-19 status, age in years and sex. HLA class I and class II types, where available, came from metadata supplied by the sample provider rather than from assay-based typing.

The collaborating institutions used their own protocols to collect whole blood in K2EDTA tubes. Collaborator samples were shipped for TCRbeta analysis as frozen whole blood, isolated PBMCs, or DNA extracted from either sample type. Study-wide findings and limitations: Clinical and demographic metadata were provided uncurated, with the amount varying by source and participant.

This receptor was obtained from a woman aged 80 or over with active or convalescent COVID-19. Source material: peripheral blood.

The CDR3 region reads CASSIFPILDRGPSYEQYF. The nucleotides read TGTGCCAGTAGTATCTTTCCTATACTGGACAGGGGGCCCTCCTACGAGCAGTACTTC. The sequence joins TRBV19 to TRBJ2-7, with 11 middle bases fitting TRBD1. Reading the germline V gene (reference sequence) gives CDR1 LNHDA and CDR2 SQIVND. V trim: 3 bases; J trim: 0 bases; unmatched bases: 13. From its cysteine to its phenylalanine, the CDR3 spans 19 amino acids. The kept DNA is CDR3 alone, 57 bases in frame from the first base.